This T cell receptor beta chain comes out of a study of T cell repertoires in cytomegalovirus infection. Study background: Public TCR beta signatures marked donors with CMV infection and the matching HLA.

TCRdb reanalysed the reads using MiXCR and keeps one entry per CDR3 protein. The table has roughly 500,000 distinct CDR3 sequences, approximately 40% seen once. The V end lost 5 bases, the J end lost 3 bases, and 20 bases lay between the germline ends. This CDR3 has 16 residues. Germline CDR1 SGHTA, CDR2 FQGNSA. This clonotype was counted only a few times. Its antigen is unidentified. This sequence was found in a human donor in good health (CMV status not recorded). Some clones in this sample may be carry-over from other donors' samples. This specimen consisted of cultured PBMCs, obtained from culture after CMV antigen stimulation. The chain combines TRBV7-2 with TRBJ2-7; D is possibly TRBD2 (6 bases). The CDR3 bases are TGTGCCAGCAGCCTAACCTCCGCGGGATCCTTCTACGAGCAGTACTTC. It encodes CASSLTSAGSFYEQYF.